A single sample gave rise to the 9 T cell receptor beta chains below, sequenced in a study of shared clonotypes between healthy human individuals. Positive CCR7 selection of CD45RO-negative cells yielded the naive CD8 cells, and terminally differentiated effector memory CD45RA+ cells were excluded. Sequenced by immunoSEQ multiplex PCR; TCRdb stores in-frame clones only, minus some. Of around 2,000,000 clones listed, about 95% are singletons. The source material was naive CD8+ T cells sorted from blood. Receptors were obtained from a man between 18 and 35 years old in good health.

The CDR3 sequence: CASSQERWAGARTGELFF. CDR3 coding DNA: TGTGCCAGCAGCCAGGAAAGATGGGCGGGGGCCCGCACCGGGGAGCTGTTTTTT. The V gene is TRBV4-2, the J gene TRBJ2-2; perhaps TRBD2 as D (7 bases). This CDR3 comprises 18 residues. Germline V gene data show CDR1 as LGHNA and CDR2 as YNFKEQ. The V gene lost 3 bases and the J gene lost 4 bases, with 21 bases spanning the gap.

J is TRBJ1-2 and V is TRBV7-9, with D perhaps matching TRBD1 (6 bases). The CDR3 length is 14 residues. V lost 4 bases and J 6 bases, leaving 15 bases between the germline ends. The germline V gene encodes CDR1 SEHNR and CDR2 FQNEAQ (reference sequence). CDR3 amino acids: CASSSGTPAHGYTF. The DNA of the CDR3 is TGTGCCAGCAGCTCCGGGACACCGGCGCATGGCTACACCTTC.

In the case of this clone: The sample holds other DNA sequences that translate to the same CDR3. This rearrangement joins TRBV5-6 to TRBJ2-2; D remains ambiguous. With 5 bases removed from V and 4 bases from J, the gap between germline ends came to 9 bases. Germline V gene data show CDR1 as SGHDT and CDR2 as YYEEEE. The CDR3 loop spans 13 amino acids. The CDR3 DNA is TGTGCCAGCAGGTTAGGCGGCACCGGGGAGCTGTTTTTT. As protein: CASRLGGTGELFF.

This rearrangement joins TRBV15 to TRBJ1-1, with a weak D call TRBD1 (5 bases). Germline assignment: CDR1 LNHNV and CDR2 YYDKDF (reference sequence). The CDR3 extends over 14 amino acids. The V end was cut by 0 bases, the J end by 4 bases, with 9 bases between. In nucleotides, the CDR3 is TGTGCCACCAGCAGAGATATGGGGGGCACTGAAGCTTTCTTT. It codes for CATSRDMGGTEAFF.

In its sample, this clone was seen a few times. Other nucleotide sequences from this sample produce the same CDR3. CDR3 loop: CASSLAGDEQYF. In nucleotides, the CDR3 is TGTGCCAGCAGCTTGGCAGGGGACGAGCAGTACTTC. The chain joins TRBV5-6 to TRBJ2-7; D is perhaps TRBD1 (6 bases). V shed 0 bases and J shed 5 bases, with 6 bases lying between them. The CDR3 runs 12 residues. Germline lookup yields CDR1 SGHDT and CDR2 YYEEEE.

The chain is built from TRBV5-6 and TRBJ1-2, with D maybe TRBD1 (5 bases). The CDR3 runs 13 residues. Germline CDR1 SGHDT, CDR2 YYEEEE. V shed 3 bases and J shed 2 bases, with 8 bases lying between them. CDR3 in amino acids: CASSYGGNYGYTF. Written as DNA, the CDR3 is TGTGCCAGCAGCTACGGGGGGAACTATGGCTACACCTTC.

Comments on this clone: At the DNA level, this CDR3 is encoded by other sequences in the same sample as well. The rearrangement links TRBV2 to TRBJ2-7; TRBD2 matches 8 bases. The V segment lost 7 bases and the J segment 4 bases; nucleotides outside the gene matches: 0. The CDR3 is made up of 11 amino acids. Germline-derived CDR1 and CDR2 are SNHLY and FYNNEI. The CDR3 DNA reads TGTGCCAGCACGGGGGGGTACGAGCAGTACTTC. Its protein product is CASTGGYEQYF.

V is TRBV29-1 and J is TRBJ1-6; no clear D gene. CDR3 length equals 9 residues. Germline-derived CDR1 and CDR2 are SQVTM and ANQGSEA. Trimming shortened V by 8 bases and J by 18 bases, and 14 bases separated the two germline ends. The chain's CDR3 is CSPPGSAHF. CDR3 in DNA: TGCAGCCCGCCGGGGTCGGCCCACTTT.

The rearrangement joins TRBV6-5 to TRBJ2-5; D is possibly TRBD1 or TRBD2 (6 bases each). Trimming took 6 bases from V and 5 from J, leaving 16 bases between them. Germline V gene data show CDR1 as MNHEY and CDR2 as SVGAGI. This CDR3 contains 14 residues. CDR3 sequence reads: CASRDPGAGETQYF. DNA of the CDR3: TGTGCCAGCAGGGACCCAGGGGCGGGGGAGACCCAGTACTTC.